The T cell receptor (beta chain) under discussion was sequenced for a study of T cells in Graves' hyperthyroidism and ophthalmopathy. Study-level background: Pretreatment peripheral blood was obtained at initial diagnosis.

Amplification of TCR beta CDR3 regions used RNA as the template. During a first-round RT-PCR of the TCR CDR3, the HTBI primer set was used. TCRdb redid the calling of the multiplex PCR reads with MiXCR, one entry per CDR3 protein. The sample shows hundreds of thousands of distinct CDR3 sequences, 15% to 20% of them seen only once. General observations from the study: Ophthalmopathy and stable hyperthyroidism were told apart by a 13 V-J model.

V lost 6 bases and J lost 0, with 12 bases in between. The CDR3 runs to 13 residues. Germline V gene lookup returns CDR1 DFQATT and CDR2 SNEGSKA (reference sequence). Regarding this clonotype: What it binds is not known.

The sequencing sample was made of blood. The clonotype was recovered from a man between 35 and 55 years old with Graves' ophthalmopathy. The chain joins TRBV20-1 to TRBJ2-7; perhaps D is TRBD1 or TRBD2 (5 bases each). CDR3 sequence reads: CSATGPSSYEQYF. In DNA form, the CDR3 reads TGCAGTGCAACGGGACCCAGCTCCTACGAGCAGTACTTC.